Shown below are 11 T cell receptor beta chains from a single sample sequenced in a study of cytotoxic CD8 clonotypes in ibrutinib-treated CLL. Sequencing used immunoSEQ multiplex PCR; TCRdb keeps in-frame clones, though not all of them. The sample holds roughly 200,000 clones, roughly 77% seen once. The material was PBMCs, obtained after 12 months of ibrutinib treatment. The source is a human donor with chronic lymphocytic leukemia.

The chain is built from TRBV2 and TRBJ2-3; 7 bases line up with TRBD1. After removal of 4 bases from V and 1 base from J, the junction contained 5 bases not matched to a gene. Per germline, CDR1 SNHLY and CDR2 FYNNEI. This CDR3 is 15 amino acids long. CDR3 DNA: TGTGCCAGCAGTGGGGGACAGAAGGGCACAGATACGCAGTATTTT. Protein product: CASSGGQKGTDTQYF.

This clone was observed a few times. This chain connects TRBV7-8 to TRBJ1-5; the D is unclear. Germline CDR1 and CDR2: SGHVS and FQNEAQ. The CDR3 runs 14 residues. V lost 3 bases and J 2 bases, leaving 8 bases between the germline ends. This CDR3 reads CASSLGLGNQPQHF. CDR3 DNA: TGTGCCAGCAGCTTGGGCTTGGGCAATCAGCCCCAGCATTTT.

This CDR3 is CASSNRDREGQGSGANVLTF. In DNA form, the CDR3 reads TGCGCCAGCAGTAACCGGGACAGGGAAGGTCAAGGATCTGGGGCCAACGTCCTGACTTTC. This chain connects TRBV4-1 to TRBJ2-6, with TRBD1 identical over 9 bases. This CDR3 spans 20 amino acids. The V segment lost 6 bases and the J segment 1 base; nucleotides outside the gene matches: 16. Germline V gives CDR1 MGHRA, CDR2 YSYEKL.

The chain employs TRBV27 and TRBJ1-4; 8 bases fit TRBD1. The CDR3 is 14 residues long. The V segment lost 6 bases and the J segment 8 bases; nucleotides outside the gene matches: 8. Looked up from germline, CDR1 is MNHEY and CDR2 is SMNVEV (reference sequence). CDR3 DNA: TGTGCCAGCAGGATGACAGGGGCGGGCGAAAAACTGTTTTTT. Protein sequence: CASRMTGAGEKLFF.

CDR3: CASSQDTEAFF. The CDR3 nucleotides read TGTGCCAGCAGCCAGGACACTGAAGCTTTCTTT. This chain uses TRBV7-9 with TRBJ1-1; D gene ambiguous. Trimming left V 5 bases short and J 3 bases short, with 4 bases between. Germline loops: CDR1 SEHNR, CDR2 FQNEAQ (reference sequence). This CDR3 contains 11 residues. The variable domain in full, with the rest retrieved from reference TRBV7-9 and TRBJ1-1, is DTGVSQNPRHKITKRGQNVTFRCDPISEHNRLYWYRQTLGQGPEFLTYFQNEAQLEKSRLLSDRFSAERPKGSFSTLEIQRTEQGDSAMYLCASSQDTEAFFGQGTRLTVV.

This clone turned up a few times. The chain recombines TRBV14 with TRBJ2-7; D not resolved. The CDR3 length is 13 residues. CDR1 and CDR2 (germline): SGHDN, FVKESK. V lost 3 bases, J lost 7 bases, and 13 bases lay in between. The CDR3 nucleotides read TGTGCCAGCAGCCACCAAGGTTCGGAGGAGCAGTACTTC. This codes for CASSHQGSEEQYF.

CDR3 region: CASNDGYNEQFF. The CDR3 region has the DNA TGCGCCAGCAACGACGGGTACAATGAGCAGTTCTTC. V usage is TRBV5-1 and J usage is TRBJ2-1; no clear D gene. The CDR3 length is 12 residues. Germline loops: CDR1 SGHRS, CDR2 YFSETQ. Trimming left V 6 bases short and J 4 bases short, with 8 bases between.

V gene TRBV7-6 combines with J gene TRBJ1-4, with TRBD1 matching 7 bases. The junction had 11 bases not matched to a gene; V was cut back by 5 bases and J by 8 bases. This CDR3 contains 15 residues. In germline, CDR1 is SGHVS, CDR2 FNYEAQ. CDR3 in amino acids: CASSPGTVNGEKLFF. The DNA for the CDR3 is TGTGCCAGCAGCCCCGGGACAGTTAACGGCGAAAAACTGTTTTTT.

The V and J genes are TRBV5-1 and TRBJ1-1; 10 nucleotides match TRBD1. Germline lookup yields CDR1 SGHRS and CDR2 YFSETQ. This CDR3 region has 12 residues. After removal of 4 bases from V and 10 bases from J, the junction contained 4 bases not matched to a gene. The CDR3 nucleotides are TGCGCCAGCAGCCCCGGGACAGGGGCAGCTTTCTTT. It encodes CASSPGTGAAFF.

This clone turned up a few times. The same CDR3 can be traced to other DNA sequences in this sample. V is TRBV5-1 and J is TRBJ2-3; D is unclear. V was shortened by 2 bases and J by 1 base, with 5 bases between the two germline ends. The CDR3 consists of 13 residues. CDR1 and CDR2 (germline): SGHRS, YFSETQ. The CDR3 is CASSFRGTDTQYF. CDR3 DNA sequence: TGCGCCAGCAGCTTCCGGGGCACAGATACGCAGTATTTT.

The chain has TRBV29-1 and TRBJ1-1; no clear D gene. V was clipped by 3 bases and J by 8 bases, with 10 bases between them. The CDR3 is 11 amino acids. The germline CDR1 and CDR2 sequences are SQVTM and ANQGSEA. The CDR3 region is CSVEGGREAFF. The CDR3 bases are TGCAGCGTTGAGGGTGGGCGGGAAGCTTTCTTT.